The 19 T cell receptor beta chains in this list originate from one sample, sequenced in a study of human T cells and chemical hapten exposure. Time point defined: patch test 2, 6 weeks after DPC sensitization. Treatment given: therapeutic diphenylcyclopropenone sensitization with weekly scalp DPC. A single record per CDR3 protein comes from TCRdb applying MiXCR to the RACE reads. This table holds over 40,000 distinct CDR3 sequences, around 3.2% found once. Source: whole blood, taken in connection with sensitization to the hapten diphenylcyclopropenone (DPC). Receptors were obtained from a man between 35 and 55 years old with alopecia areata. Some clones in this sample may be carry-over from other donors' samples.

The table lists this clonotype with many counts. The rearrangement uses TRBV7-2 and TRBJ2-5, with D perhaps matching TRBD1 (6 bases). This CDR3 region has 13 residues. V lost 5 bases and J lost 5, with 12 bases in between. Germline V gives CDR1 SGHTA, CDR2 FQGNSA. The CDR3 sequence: CASSLPDRETQYF. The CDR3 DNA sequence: TGTGCCAGCAGCCTGCCAGACAGGGAGACCCAGTACTTC.

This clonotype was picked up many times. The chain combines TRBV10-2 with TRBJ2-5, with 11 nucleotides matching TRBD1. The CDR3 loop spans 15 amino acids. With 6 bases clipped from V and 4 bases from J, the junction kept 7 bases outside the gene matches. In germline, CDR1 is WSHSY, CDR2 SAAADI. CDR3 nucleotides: TGCGCCAGCAGACGTGGACAGGGGGCTAGAGAGACCCAGTACTTC. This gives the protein CASRRGQGARETQYF.

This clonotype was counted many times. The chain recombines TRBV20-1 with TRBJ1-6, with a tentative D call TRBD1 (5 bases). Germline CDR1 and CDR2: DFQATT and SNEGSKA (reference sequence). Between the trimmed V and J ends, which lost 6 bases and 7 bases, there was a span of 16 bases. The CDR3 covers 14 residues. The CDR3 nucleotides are TGCAGTGCCATAGACGGGACTCCGAATTCACCCCTCCACTTT. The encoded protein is CSAIDGTPNSPLHF.

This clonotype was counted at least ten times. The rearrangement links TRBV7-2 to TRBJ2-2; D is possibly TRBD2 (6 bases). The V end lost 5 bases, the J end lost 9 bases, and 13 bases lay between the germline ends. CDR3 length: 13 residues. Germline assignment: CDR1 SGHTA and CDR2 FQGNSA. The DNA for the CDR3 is TGTGCCAGCAGCCCGGGACTGCGAAGGGAGCTGTTTTTT. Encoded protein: CASSPGLRRELFF.

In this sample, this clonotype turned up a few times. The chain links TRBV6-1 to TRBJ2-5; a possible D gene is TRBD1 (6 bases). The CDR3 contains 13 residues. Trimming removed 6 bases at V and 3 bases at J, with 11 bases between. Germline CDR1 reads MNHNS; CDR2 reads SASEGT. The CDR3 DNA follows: TGTGCCAGCAGAACAGGGCACGAAGAGACCCAGTACTTC. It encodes CASRTGHEETQYF.

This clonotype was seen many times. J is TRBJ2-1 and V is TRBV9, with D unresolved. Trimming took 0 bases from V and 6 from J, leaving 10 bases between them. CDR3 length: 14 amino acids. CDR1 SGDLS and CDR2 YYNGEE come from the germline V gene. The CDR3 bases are TGTGCCAGCAGCGTAGGGGCCGATTCCAATGAGCAGTTCTTC. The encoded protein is CASSVGADSNEQFF.

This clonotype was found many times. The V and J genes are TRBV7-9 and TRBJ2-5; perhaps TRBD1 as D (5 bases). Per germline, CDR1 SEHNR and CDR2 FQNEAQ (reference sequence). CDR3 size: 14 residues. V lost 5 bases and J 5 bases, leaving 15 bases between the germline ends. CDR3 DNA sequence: TGTGCCAGCAGCCACACAGGTCGACAGGAGACCCAGTACTTC. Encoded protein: CASSHTGRQETQYF.

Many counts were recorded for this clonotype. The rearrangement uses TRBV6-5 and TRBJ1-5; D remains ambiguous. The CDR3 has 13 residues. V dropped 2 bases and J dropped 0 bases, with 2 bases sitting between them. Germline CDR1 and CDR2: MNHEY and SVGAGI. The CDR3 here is CASSYDSNQPQHF. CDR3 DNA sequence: TGTGCCAGCAGTTACGATAGCAATCAGCCCCAGCATTTT.

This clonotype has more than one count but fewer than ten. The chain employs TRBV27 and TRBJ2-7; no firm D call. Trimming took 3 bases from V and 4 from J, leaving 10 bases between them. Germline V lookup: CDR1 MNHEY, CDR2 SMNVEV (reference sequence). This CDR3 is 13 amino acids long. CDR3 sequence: CASSFPPYYEQYF. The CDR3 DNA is TGTGCCAGCAGTTTCCCCCCGTATTACGAGCAGTACTTC.

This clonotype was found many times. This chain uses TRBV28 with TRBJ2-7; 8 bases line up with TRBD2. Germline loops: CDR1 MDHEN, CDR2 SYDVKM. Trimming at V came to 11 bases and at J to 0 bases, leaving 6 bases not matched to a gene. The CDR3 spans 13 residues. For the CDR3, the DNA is TGTGCCGCGGGGGGTAGCGCCTCCTACGAGCAGTACTTC. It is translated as CAAGGSASYEQYF.

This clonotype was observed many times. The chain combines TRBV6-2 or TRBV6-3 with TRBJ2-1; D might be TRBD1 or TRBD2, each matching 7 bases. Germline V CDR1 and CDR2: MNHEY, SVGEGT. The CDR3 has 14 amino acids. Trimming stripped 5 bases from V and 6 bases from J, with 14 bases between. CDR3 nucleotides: TGTGCCAGCAGTAAGCGGGACAGCCTCAATGAGCAGTTCTTC. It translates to CASSKRDSLNEQFF.

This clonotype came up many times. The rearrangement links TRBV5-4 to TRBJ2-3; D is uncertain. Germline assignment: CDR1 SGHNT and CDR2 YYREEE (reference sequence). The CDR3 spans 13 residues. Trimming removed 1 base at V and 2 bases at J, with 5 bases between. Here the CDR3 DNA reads TGTGCCAGCAGCTTGAGGTTCACAGATACGCAGTATTTT. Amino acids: CASSLRFTDTQYF.

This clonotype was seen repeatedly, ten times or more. CDR3 in DNA: TGCGCCAGCAGTTTGGGGAACTATGGCTACACCTTC. Protein sequence: CASSLGNYGYTF. The rearrangement joins TRBV10-2 to TRBJ1-2; D ambiguous. Germline V gene sequence: CDR1 WSHSY, CDR2 SAAADI. V lost 5 bases to trimming and J lost 2 bases, with 6 bases between them. The CDR3 spans 12 residues.

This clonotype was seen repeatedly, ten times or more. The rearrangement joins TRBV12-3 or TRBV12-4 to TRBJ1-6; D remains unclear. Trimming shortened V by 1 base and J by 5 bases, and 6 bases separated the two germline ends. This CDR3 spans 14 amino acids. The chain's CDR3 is CASSLVLNNSPLHF. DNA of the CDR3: TGTGCCAGCAGTTTAGTCCTTAATAATTCACCCCTCCACTTT.

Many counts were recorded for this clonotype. CDR3 amino acids: CASSDQETQYF. The CDR3 nucleotides read TGTGCCAGCAGCGACCAAGAGACCCAGTACTTC. J is TRBJ2-5 and V is TRBV7-8; D is undetermined. CDR1 and CDR2 from the germline V gene are SGHVS and FQNEAQ. V lost 5 bases and J 0 bases, leaving 1 base between the germline ends. The CDR3 totals 11 residues. Supplemented by reference TRBV7-8 and TRBJ2-5, the full variable domain reads GAGVSQSPRYKVAKRGQDVALRCDPISGHVSLFWYQQALGQGPEFLTYFQNEAQLDKSGLPSDRFFAERPEGSVSTLKIQRTQQEDSAVYLCASSDQETQYFGPGTRLLVL.

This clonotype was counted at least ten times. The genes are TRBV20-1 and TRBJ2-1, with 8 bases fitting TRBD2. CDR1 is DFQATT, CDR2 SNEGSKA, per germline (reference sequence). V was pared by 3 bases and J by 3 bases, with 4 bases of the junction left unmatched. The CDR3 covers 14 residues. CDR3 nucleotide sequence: TGCAGTGCTAGCGGGAGGGCCTACTACAATGAGCAGTTCTTC. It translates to CSASGRAYYNEQFF.

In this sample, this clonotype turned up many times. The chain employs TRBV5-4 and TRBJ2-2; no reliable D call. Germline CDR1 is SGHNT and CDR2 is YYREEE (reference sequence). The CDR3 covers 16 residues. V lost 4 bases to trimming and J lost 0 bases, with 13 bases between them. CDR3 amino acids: CASSKAGGPNTGELFF. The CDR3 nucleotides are TGTGCCAGCAGCAAAGCTGGCGGTCCGAACACCGGGGAGCTGTTTTTT.

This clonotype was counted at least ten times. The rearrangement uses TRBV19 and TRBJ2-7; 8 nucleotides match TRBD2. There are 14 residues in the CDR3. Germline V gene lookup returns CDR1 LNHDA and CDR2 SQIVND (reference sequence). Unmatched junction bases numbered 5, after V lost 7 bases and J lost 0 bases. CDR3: CASTERGSSYEQYF. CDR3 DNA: TGTGCCAGTACAGAGCGGGGGAGCTCCTACGAGCAGTACTTC.

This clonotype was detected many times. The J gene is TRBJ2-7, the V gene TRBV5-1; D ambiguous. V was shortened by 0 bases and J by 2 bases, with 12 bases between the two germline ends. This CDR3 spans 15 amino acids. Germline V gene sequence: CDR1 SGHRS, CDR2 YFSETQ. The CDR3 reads CASSLGTPGPYEQYF. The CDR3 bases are TGCGCCAGCAGCTTGGGGACGCCCGGGCCCTACGAGCAGTACTTC.